These 19 T cell receptor beta chains share one sample of origin, sequenced in a study of cytomegalovirus exposure and HLA in healthy donors. The PCR made use of 60 Vbeta and 13 Jbeta primers. Some clones are missing from TCRdb's copy, which holds only in-frame ones; the method was immunoSEQ multiplex PCR. This table holds 240,000 or so clones, around 81% found once. Sample: PBMCs. These receptor sequences come from a woman aged 60-75 years in good health and CMV-seropositive.

V and J are TRBV5-4 and TRBJ1-1, with TRBD1 identical over 10 bases. The V gene end was trimmed by 4 bases and the J gene end by 3 bases; junction bases not matched to a gene: 3. Per the germline V gene, CDR1 is SGHNT and CDR2 is YYREEE (reference sequence). CDR3 length: 14 amino acids. The CDR3 sequence is CASSPGTGDTEAFF. CDR3 sequence (DNA): TGTGCCAGCAGCCCCGGGACAGGGGACACTGAAGCTTTCTTT.

The chain is built from TRBV4-2 and TRBJ2-3, with D perhaps matching TRBD1 (5 bases). CDR1 and CDR2 (germline): LGHNA, YNFKEQ. This CDR3 region has 16 residues. V gave up 1 base and J gave up 6 bases, with 17 bases separating them. This chain's CDR3 is CASSQVAVDPGDTQYF. The DNA for the CDR3 is TGTGCCAGCAGCCAAGTTGCTGTGGATCCAGGGGATACGCAGTATTTT.

This chain connects TRBV4-2 to TRBJ2-1; TRBD2 aligns across 10 bases. Germline V gene sequence: CDR1 LGHNA, CDR2 YNFKEQ. CDR3 length equals 16 residues. Trimming removed 1 base from V and 8 bases from J; junction bases left unmatched: 8. The CDR3 DNA follows: TGTGCCAGCAGCCAAGGGCCGACTAGCGGGCACGATGAGCAGTTCTTC. This codes for CASSQGPTSGHDEQFF.

This clone was counted only a few times. The rearrangement joins TRBV9 to TRBJ1-2, with 7 bases matching TRBD1. Germline values: CDR1 SGDLS, CDR2 YYNGEE. V was pared by 6 bases and J by 0 bases, with 5 bases of the junction left unmatched. This CDR3 has 14 amino acids. The CDR3 is CASNPTGANYGYTF. CDR3 nucleotide sequence: TGTGCCAGCAACCCCACAGGGGCTAACTATGGCTACACCTTC. Looking up the rest from reference TRBV9 and TRBJ1-2 gives the full variable domain: DSGVTQTPKHLITATGQRVTLRCSPRSGDLSVYWYQQSLDQGLQFLIQYYNGEERAKGNILERFSAQQFPDLHSELNLSSLELGDSALYFCASNPTGANYGYTFGSGTRLTVV.

The rearrangement links TRBV10-3 to TRBJ1-1; 7 nucleotides agree with TRBD1. V lost 6 bases, J lost 4 bases, and 5 bases stayed unmatched. In germline, CDR1 is ENHRY, CDR2 SYGVKD. The CDR3 extends over 13 amino acids. The CDR3 nucleotides are TGTGCCATCAGGAGGGGGCTCTCCACTGAAGCTTTCTTT. Translating it yields CAIRRGLSTEAFF.

The chain joins TRBV6-1 to TRBJ2-7, with 9 bases that match TRBD1. J was trimmed by 2 bases and V by 4 bases; bases with no gene match: 18. The CDR3 totals 19 residues. CDR1 and CDR2 (germline): MNHNS, SASEGT. Written as DNA, the CDR3 is TGTGCCAGCAGTGCTGTCTTCACGATCGGGACAGGGCCCACCTACGAGCAGTACTTC. Its translation: CASSAVFTIGTGPTYEQYF.

The chain joins TRBV29-1 to TRBJ1-4; D possibly corresponds to TRBD1 (5 bases). Germline lookup yields CDR1 SQVTM and CDR2 ANQGSEA. The CDR3 consists of 14 residues. Trimming removed 3 bases from V and 8 bases from J, with 16 bases in between. CDR3: CSVEVAGLGEKLFF. CDR3 nucleotides: TGCAGCGTTGAGGTAGCAGGGCTGGGAGAAAAACTGTTTTTT.

Of note for this clone: An end of the junction does not agree with germline; a read error may underlie this. This chain links TRBV7-9 with TRBJ1-1; D ambiguous. The CDR3 totals 15 residues. Germline loops: CDR1 SEHNR, CDR2 FQNEAQ (reference sequence). The CDR3 spells CSSSLGWQMNTEAFF. CDR3 sequence (DNA): TGTTCCAGCAGCTTAGGTTGGCAGATGAACACTGAAGCTTTCTTT. Drawing the rest from reference TRBV7-9 and TRBJ1-1, the complete variable domain is DTGVSQNPRHKITKRGQNVTFRCDPISEHNRLYWYRQTLGQGPEFLTYFQNEAQLEKSRLLSDRFSAERPKGSFSTLEIQRTEQGDSAMYLCSSSLGWQMNTEAFFGQGTRLTVV.

The chain carries TRBV9 and TRBJ2-7; 7 bases fit TRBD2. Germline CDR1 is SGDLS and CDR2 is YYNGEE. This CDR3 spans 14 amino acids. Germline trimming cut 4 bases from V and 5 bases from J; bases unmatched to any gene: 9. CDR3 region: CASSPRTSGDEQYF. The CDR3 DNA sequence: TGTGCCAGCAGCCCACGGACTAGTGGCGACGAGCAGTACTTC.

The chain combines TRBV19 with TRBJ1-5; a possible D gene is TRBD1 (6 bases). Germline V gene sequence: CDR1 LNHDA, CDR2 SQIVND (reference sequence). V lost 6 bases and J lost 7, with 19 bases in between. The CDR3 loop spans 15 amino acids. The chain's CDR3 is CASRTRGGVGQPQHF. In DNA, the CDR3 is TGTGCCAGTAGGACCCGAGGGGGGGTAGGCCAGCCCCAGCATTTT.

The chain has TRBV6-1 and TRBJ2-5; 9 bases align to TRBD2. V lost 6 bases and J lost 5; bases outside the gene matches: 4. CDR1 and CDR2 (germline): MNHNS, SASEGT. There are 13 residues in the CDR3. The CDR3 DNA follows: TGTGCCAGCAGAGCGAGCGGGAGGGAGACCCAGTACTTC. Translated, it gives CASRASGRETQYF.

Only a few counts were recorded for this clone. This rearrangement joins TRBV28 to TRBJ2-1, with TRBD2 matching over 11 bases. The CDR3 is 13 amino acids. Germline V gene sequence: CDR1 MDHEN, CDR2 SYDVKM. V lost 2 bases and J lost 15; bases outside the gene matches: 6. The CDR3 nucleotides are TGTGCCAGCAGTTTAATTAGCGGGAGGGCTCGGTTCTTC. It specifies CASSLISGRARFF. Full variable domain (remainder filled in from reference TRBV28 and TRBJ2-1): DVKVTQSSRYLVKRTGEKVFLECVQDMDHENMFWYRQDPGLGLRLIYFSYDVKMKEKGDIPEGYSVSREKKERFSLILESASTNQTSMYLCASSLISGRARFFGPGTRLTVL.

The sample holds a few counts of this clone. The chain couples TRBV29-1 to TRBJ2-3; 8 nucleotides align to TRBD2. J gave up 2 bases and V 7 bases, and 20 bases lay outside the gene matches. The CDR3 runs to 18 residues. Germline values: CDR1 SQVTM, CDR2 ANQGSEA. The CDR3 protein is CSGQRVAGPGYPTDTQYF. CDR3 nucleotide sequence: TGCAGCGGCCAGAGGGTAGCGGGACCCGGATACCCCACAGATACGCAGTATTTT.

Regarding this clone: An end of the junction differs from the germline gene, which may be a read error. The chain carries TRBV20-1 and TRBJ1-2; TRBD1 matches at 9 bases. This CDR3 spans 11 amino acids. From germline, CDR1 is DFQATT and CDR2 SNEGSKA (reference sequence). CDR3 DNA: TGCAGTGTCCGGACAGGGGAGCCCCCCTACTTC. Its translation is CSVRTGEPPYF.

V usage is TRBV27 and J usage is TRBJ2-2, with D uncertain. V was shortened by 10 bases and J by 0 bases, with 12 bases between the two germline ends. This CDR3 spans 14 amino acids. Looked up from germline, CDR1 is MNHEY and CDR2 is SMNVEV (reference sequence). The CDR3 bases are TGTGCCACAAGAGAGTTTACGAACACCGGGGAGCTGTTTTTT. The encoded protein is CATREFTNTGELFF.

The J gene is TRBJ2-7, the V gene TRBV28, with TRBD2 as a possible D gene (7 bases). CDR1 is MDHEN, CDR2 SYDVKM, per germline. There are 15 residues in the CDR3. The V gene lost 1 base and the J gene lost 4 bases, with 14 bases spanning the gap. Here the CDR3 DNA reads TGTGCCAGCAGTTTATCGCGGGGGCCATTTTACGAGCAGTACTTC. Its translation is CASSLSRGPFYEQYF.

The chain links TRBV11-2 to TRBJ1-5; D remains unclear. Germline-derived CDR1 and CDR2 are SGHAT and FQNNGV. The V and J ends lost 2 bases and 6 bases respectively, with 8 bases between them. The CDR3 totals 13 residues. This CDR3 reads CASSLKGGQPQHF. CDR3 coding DNA: TGTGCCAGCAGCTTAAAGGGAGGTCAGCCCCAGCATTTT.

This sequence joins TRBV19 and TRBJ1-1; no clear D. This CDR3 comprises 14 residues. Trimming stripped 6 bases from V and 1 base from J, with 12 bases between. From germline, CDR1 is LNHDA and CDR2 SQIVND (reference sequence). The CDR3 DNA reads TGTGCCAGTAGCTTTCTACAGCCGAACACTGAAGCTTTCTTT. It encodes CASSFLQPNTEAFF.

The chain uses TRBV11-2 and TRBJ2-7; 13 nucleotides match TRBD2. Trimming removed 4 bases from V and 2 bases from J; junction bases left unmatched: 11. This CDR3 is built from 18 residues. From germline, CDR1 is SGHAT and CDR2 FQNNGV. The CDR3 DNA sequence: TGTGCCAGCAGCTACTTAGGGGGGACTAGCGGGGTAGCCTACGAGCAGTACTTC. Its protein product is CASSYLGGTSGVAYEQYF.